Listed here are 21 T cell receptor beta chains from one sample, sequenced in a study of blood T cell repertoires in COVID-19. The assay was immunoSEQ multiplex PCR, and TCRdb's table has in-frame clones only and misses some. Of approximately 200,000 clones in the sample, 87% were seen once. Input material: PBMCs or T cells enriched from blood (not recorded which). These receptors all come from a man aged 25 to 40 who had recovered from COVID-19.

This chain uses TRBV5-4 with TRBJ2-7; 8 positions agree with TRBD1. The CDR3 length is 16 residues. Germline CDR1 SGHNT, CDR2 YYREEE (reference sequence). V lost 1 base, J lost 5 bases, and 11 bases stayed unmatched. The CDR3 nucleotides are TGTGCCAGCAGCTTGCAGTCCGGACAGGGAATCAACGAGCAGTACTTC. Protein: CASSLQSGQGINEQYF.

A note on this clone: Within the sample, other DNA sequences also encode this same CDR3. This chain connects TRBV10-3 to TRBJ2-7; TRBD1 matches at 9 bases. Germline V gene data show CDR1 as ENHRY and CDR2 as SYGVKD. Trimming took 6 bases from V and 2 from J; bases not matched to a gene: 2. The CDR3 length is 13 residues. In DNA, the CDR3 is TGTGCCATCAGCGGGACAGGGACCTACGAGCAGTACTTC. It encodes CAISGTGTYEQYF.

This clone came up once. This rearrangement joins TRBV28 to TRBJ2-3; D is possibly TRBD1 (5 bases). Germline V gene sequence: CDR1 MDHEN, CDR2 SYDVKM. V was clipped by 5 bases and J by 8 bases, with 11 bases between them. The CDR3 is 12 residues long. For the CDR3, the DNA is TGTGCCAGCAGTAGGGGTTTAGGTACGCAGTATTTT. Protein product: CASSRGLGTQYF.

V and J are TRBV4-3 and TRBJ2-5, with 7 bases fitting TRBD2. There are 16 residues in the CDR3. J was trimmed by 4 bases and V by 4 bases; bases with no gene match: 12. Per germline, CDR1 LGHNA and CDR2 YSLEER. CDR3 DNA sequence: TGCGCCAGCAGCCCAGGTAGCCGCGGGGGTGGAGAGACCCAGTACTTC. Translated, it gives CASSPGSRGGGETQYF.

The chain combines TRBV5-1 with TRBJ1-1; perhaps TRBD1 as D (5 bases). Trimming shortened V by 6 bases and J by 2 bases, and 14 bases separated the two germline ends. CDR1 and CDR2 (germline): SGHRS, YFSETQ. This CDR3 comprises 14 residues. CDR3 sequence reads: CASIMGPANTEAFF. DNA for the CDR3: TGCGCCAGCATCATGGGGCCAGCTAACACTGAAGCTTTCTTT.

The gene calls are TRBV7-2 and TRBJ1-2, with 10 bases identical to TRBD1. Germline V gene lookup returns CDR1 SGHTA and CDR2 FQGNSA. J gave up 7 bases and V 3 bases, and 5 bases lay outside the gene matches. This CDR3 comprises 14 residues. CDR3: CASSLGQGFFGYTF. The CDR3, as DNA: TGTGCCAGCAGCTTGGGACAGGGGTTCTTTGGCTACACCTTC.

CDR3 residues: CASSSRGPPEAFF. The CDR3 region has the DNA TGTGCCAGCAGTAGCAGGGGGCCCCCTGAAGCTTTCTTT. V gene TRBV6-5 combines with J gene TRBJ1-1; 8 bases map to TRBD1. This CDR3 has 13 residues. The V gene's germline CDR1 is MNHEY and CDR2 SVGAGI. V gave up 5 bases and J gave up 6 bases; unmatched junction bases: 5.

This clone was seen a handful of times. The rearrangement uses TRBV30 and TRBJ2-7; 7 nucleotides align to TRBD1. The CDR3 consists of 16 residues. J gave up 4 bases and V 8 bases, and 20 bases lay outside the gene matches. From germline, CDR1 is GTSNPN and CDR2 SVGIG (reference sequence). CDR3 sequence (DNA): TGTGCCCGTGGAGAGGGGAGAGGGACAGTATTTTACGAGCAGTACTTC. This gives the protein CARGEGRGTVFYEQYF.

The J gene is TRBJ2-2, the V gene TRBV5-1; possibly TRBD1 for D (9 bases). The CDR3 spans 20 residues. Trimming pared 4 bases from V and 8 bases from J, leaving 33 bases between. Per the germline V gene, CDR1 is SGHRS and CDR2 is YFSETQ. The CDR3 reads CASSQGRTGASGSLGGELFF. The CDR3 DNA follows: TGCGCCAGCAGCCAAGGGCGGACAGGGGCGAGCGGGAGTCTAGGAGGGGAGCTGTTTTTT.

The chain recombines TRBV6-5 with TRBJ1-2; weak D call: TRBD1 (6 bases). V was trimmed by 6 bases and J by 2 bases, leaving 10 bases between them. CDR1 is MNHEY, CDR2 SVGAGI, per germline. This CDR3 spans 13 amino acids. The CDR3 nucleotides read TGTGCCAGCAGACAGGGATGGAACTATGGCTACACCTTC. Encoded protein: CASRQGWNYGYTF.

CDR3 protein: CASSLRSGSRTLEQYF. DNA for the CDR3: TGTGCCAGCAGCTTAAGAAGCGGGAGCCGAACCTTAGAGCAGTACTTC. The chain combines TRBV11-2 with TRBJ2-7; TRBD2 agrees at 8 bases. V shed 2 bases, J shed 7 bases, and the junction held 13 bases outside the gene matches. The CDR3 runs to 16 residues. CDR1 and CDR2 (germline): SGHAT, FQNNGV.

The genes are TRBV2 and TRBJ2-1; no firm D call. The ends were cut back, 6 bases at V and 0 bases at J, with 9 bases in the middle. The CDR3 contains 14 residues. Germline-derived CDR1 and CDR2 are SNHLY and FYNNEI. The CDR3 bases are TGTGCCAGCAGCCCGGTCAACTCCTACAATGAGCAGTTCTTC. Encoded protein: CASSPVNSYNEQFF.

The V call is TRBV7-9, the J call TRBJ2-1; TRBD2 agrees at 7 bases. The CDR3 length is 16 residues. V was pared by 5 bases and J by 0 bases, with 7 bases of the junction left unmatched. CDR1 SEHNR and CDR2 FQNEAQ come from the germline V gene (reference sequence). The CDR3 loop reads CASSPSGRSSYNEQFF. CDR3 in DNA: TGTGCCAGCAGCCCTAGCGGTAGAAGCTCCTACAATGAGCAGTTCTTC.

The rearrangement uses TRBV15 and TRBJ1-4; 9 bases are a match to TRBD1. After removal of 1 base from V and 2 bases from J, the junction contained 5 bases not matched to a gene. Germline lookup yields CDR1 LNHNV and CDR2 YYDKDF (reference sequence). The CDR3 is 17 residues long. This chain's CDR3 is CATSRGDRGSTNEKLFF. CDR3 bases: TGTGCCACCAGCAGAGGCGACAGGGGGTCTACTAATGAAAAACTGTTTTTT.

This rearrangement joins TRBV25-1 to TRBJ2-2; D remains ambiguous. V shed 3 bases and J shed 7 bases, with 18 bases lying between them. This CDR3 is 16 amino acids long. Germline V gives CDR1 MGHDK, CDR2 SYGVNS. CDR3: CASSDSLVGFIGELFF. CDR3 in DNA: TGTGCCAGCAGTGATTCTCTGGTCGGGTTTATCGGGGAGCTGTTTTTT.

The chain combines TRBV4-3 with TRBJ1-1, with 8 bases fitting TRBD1. From germline, CDR1 is LGHNA and CDR2 YSLEER. This CDR3 spans 17 amino acids. J lost 4 bases, V lost 1 base, and 11 bases had no gene match. The CDR3: CASSQGTGSVESTEAFF. The CDR3 nucleotides read TGCGCCAGCAGCCAAGGGACAGGGTCGGTAGAGAGCACTGAAGCTTTCTTT.

V gene TRBV27 combines with J gene TRBJ2-1; 11 nucleotides line up with TRBD2. Losses at the gene ends were 9 bases for V and 3 bases for J; bases not matched to a gene: 16. Germline CDR1 MNHEY, CDR2 SMNVEV (reference sequence). The CDR3 length is 18 residues. The DNA of the CDR3 is TGTGCCAGGATAAGACTAGCGGGGATCCGAATAATCTACAATGAGCAGTTCTTC. Protein: CARIRLAGIRIIYNEQFF.

This clone occurred a few times. The rearrangement links TRBV5-1 to TRBJ2-1; TRBD1 matches 8 bases. Looked up from germline, CDR1 is SGHRS and CDR2 is YFSETQ. The CDR3 is made up of 15 amino acids. Trimming removed 2 bases from V and 4 bases from J; junction bases left unmatched: 5. The DNA of the CDR3 is TGCGCCAGCAGCTTAGGACAGGGACCGTACAATGAGCAGTTCTTC. Translation gives CASSLGQGPYNEQFF.

The chain combines TRBV6-5 with TRBJ1-2; 8 bases agree with TRBD1. The V gene end was trimmed by 6 bases and the J gene end by 5 bases; junction bases not matched to a gene: 5. The CDR3 loop spans 13 amino acids. From germline, CDR1 is MNHEY and CDR2 SVGAGI. The CDR3, as DNA: TGTGCCAGCAGGACAGGGGCTGGGTATGGCTACACCTTC. It translates to CASRTGAGYGYTF.

This sequence joins TRBV10-2 and TRBJ2-7; possible D gene TRBD2, 5 bases. With 3 bases removed from V and 7 bases from J, the gap between germline ends came to 16 bases. The CDR3 sequence is 14 residues long. Germline loops: CDR1 WSHSY, CDR2 SAAADI. The CDR3 sequence: CASSEGSSPGEQYF. The CDR3 region has the DNA TGCGCCAGCAGTGAAGGCAGCTCACCGGGGGAGCAGTACTTC.

In this sample, this clone turned up once. The V call is TRBV5-5, the J call TRBJ1-2, with TRBD1 as a possible D gene (5 bases). Germline CDR1 SGHKS, CDR2 YYEKEE (reference sequence). Trimming removed 1 base from V and 3 bases from J, with 10 bases in between. This CDR3 comprises 14 residues. The CDR3 region is CASSLNQQDYGYTF. The CDR3 DNA reads TGTGCCAGCAGCTTGAACCAACAGGACTATGGCTACACCTTC.